This T cell receptor beta chain was captured by sequencing in a study of CD8 T cells in ankylosing spondylitis. General observations from the study: Ankylosing spondylitis blood seemed to carry a telltale TCR beta motif made of under 10 highly homologous variants.

From the 5' RACE reads, TCRdb called clonotypes with MiXCR, one entry per CDR3 protein. The sample carries a few hundred thousand distinct CDR3 sequences, 20% recorded once. The CDR3 spans 16 residues. Per germline, CDR1 MNHEY and CDR2 SVGEGT. Between the trimmed V and J ends, which lost 7 bases and 0 bases, there was a span of 19 bases. To note about this clonotype: Antigen unknown.

The clonotype was recovered from a male donor with ankylosing spondylitis or in good health (not recorded which). The gene calls are TRBV6-2 or TRBV6-3 and TRBJ2-7; the D gene could be TRBD1 or TRBD2 (6 bases each). The sequencing input was blood, either unsorted or a sorted T cell fraction (not recorded which). CDR3 loop: CASNPLAGGSSYEQYF. The CDR3 DNA follows: TGTGCCAGCAACCCCTTGGCCGGGGGCAGCTCCTACGAGCAGTACTTC.